Shown below are 28 T cell receptor beta chains from a single sample sequenced in a study of cytomegalovirus exposure and HLA in healthy donors. Primers: 60 Vbeta forward and 13 Jbeta reverse. Method: immunoSEQ multiplex PCR; TCRdb's copy keeps in-frame clones and lacks some. Among about 240,000 clones listed, 80% to 85% were seen once. Specimen: PBMCs. Receptors were obtained from a woman aged 55 to 70 in good health and CMV-seropositive.

This chain connects TRBV7-6 to TRBJ2-3; 7 bases agree with TRBD1. The CDR3 has 16 residues. The germline V gene has CDR1 SGHVS and CDR2 FNYEAQ. The V gene end was trimmed by 5 bases and the J gene end by 3 bases; junction bases not matched to a gene: 11. DNA of the CDR3: TGTGCCAGCAGCCATACAGGGGTGGAAGCGACAGATACGCAGTATTTT. It is translated as CASSHTGVEATDTQYF.

This clone was seen once. V gene TRBV30 combines with J gene TRBJ1-2, with 8 nucleotides matching TRBD1. The trim removed 1 base at V and 4 bases at J, leaving 8 bases unmatched. The CDR3 length is 15 residues. Germline V gene data show CDR1 as GTSNPN and CDR2 as SVGIG (reference sequence). CDR3 DNA sequence: TGTGCCTGGAGTGCAGGCCAGGGGGCTGGCTATGGCTACACCTTC. It specifies CAWSAGQGAGYGYTF.

This clone occurred a few times. The rearrangement joins TRBV5-1 to TRBJ1-1; the match to TRBD1 covers 8 bases. V lost 4 bases, J lost 4 bases, and 9 bases stayed unmatched. Germline assignment: CDR1 SGHRS and CDR2 YFSETQ. The CDR3 covers 15 residues. In nucleotides, the CDR3 is TGCGCCAGCAGCCGCACAGGGGGGGTGGGCACTGAAGCTTTCTTT. It translates to CASSRTGGVGTEAFF.

V gene TRBV9 combines with J gene TRBJ2-1; D may be TRBD2 (5 bases). Per germline, CDR1 SGDLS and CDR2 YYNGEE. This CDR3 is built from 18 residues. Trimming stripped 1 base from V and 4 bases from J, with 21 bases between. The CDR3 loop reads CASSVSLVGSGAYNEQFF. Here the CDR3 DNA reads TGTGCCAGCAGCGTAAGTCTAGTGGGAAGCGGAGCTTACAATGAGCAGTTCTTC.

The chain joins TRBV5-1 to TRBJ2-2; 9 nucleotides agree with TRBD1. Germline V gene data show CDR1 as SGHRS and CDR2 as YFSETQ. Trimming cost V 5 bases and J 6 bases; bases outside gene matches: 2. This CDR3 is 13 amino acids long. Written as DNA, the CDR3 is TGCGCCAGCAGTCGACAGGGGGCCGGGGAGCTGTTTTTT. This gives the protein CASSRQGAGELFF. Full variable domain (rest looked up from reference TRBV5-1 and TRBJ2-2): KAGVTQTPRYLIKTRGQQVTLSCSPISGHRSVSWYQQTPGQGLQFLFEYFSETQRNKGNFPGRFSGRQFSNSRSEMNVSTLELGDSALYLCASSRQGAGELFFGEGSRLTVL.

The V call is TRBV4-1, the J call TRBJ2-3; 9 bases are shared with TRBD2. This CDR3 region has 16 residues. Trimming took 4 bases from V and 0 from J; bases not matched to a gene: 5. Germline CDR1 and CDR2: MGHRA and YSYEKL. CDR3 nucleotides: TGCGCCAGCAGCCGGCTAGCGGGAAAAAGCACAGATACGCAGTATTTT. Protein: CASSRLAGKSTDTQYF.

This sequence joins TRBV2 and TRBJ2-1; the match to TRBD2 covers 10 bases. J was trimmed by 9 bases and V by 1 base; bases with no gene match: 6. CDR1 and CDR2 (germline): SNHLY, FYNNEI. The CDR3 has 15 amino acids. CDR3 coding DNA: TGTGCCAGCAGTGAAGTAGCTAGCGGGGGAAGTGAGCAGTTCTTC. This gives the protein CASSEVASGGSEQFF.

This chain links TRBV5-1 with TRBJ1-4; no reliable D call. The V end was cut by 0 bases, the J end by 8 bases, with 8 bases between. Germline lookup yields CDR1 SGHRS and CDR2 YFSETQ. The CDR3 length is 13 residues. The CDR3 is CASSLEDSEKLFF. The DNA of the CDR3 is TGCGCCAGCAGCTTGGAGGACTCGGAAAAACTGTTTTTT.

CDR3: CATRRTSGSYEQFF. The CDR3 nucleotides read TGTGCCACCAGGCGGACTAGCGGGAGTTATGAGCAGTTCTTC. The chain has TRBV5-6 and TRBJ2-1; 13 bases line up with TRBD2. Germline loops: CDR1 SGHDT, CDR2 YYEEEE. Losses at the gene ends were 9 bases for V and 8 bases for J; bases not matched to a gene: 8. The CDR3 sequence is 14 residues long.

J is TRBJ2-1 and V is TRBV21-1; TRBD2 is the table's D call, not checked against the DNA. TRBV21-1 constitutes a pseudogene. The CDR3 extends over 17 amino acids. The CDR3 is CASSKAKGLVELDEQFF. In DNA, the CDR3 is TGTGCCAGCAGCAAAGCTAAGGGACTAGTTGAGTTAGATGAGCAGTTCTTC.

The rearrangement links TRBV2 to TRBJ2-3, with a tentative D call TRBD1 (5 bases). With 6 bases removed from V and 3 bases from J, the gap between germline ends came to 10 bases. Germline lookup yields CDR1 SNHLY and CDR2 FYNNEI. The length of the CDR3 is 13 residues. The CDR3 region has the DNA TGTGCCAGCAGGAGACAGACAACAGATACGCAGTATTTT. Protein product: CASRRQTTDTQYF. Filled out from reference TRBV2 and TRBJ2-3, the complete variable domain reads EPEVTQTPSHQVTQMGQEVILRCVPISNHLYFYWYRQILGQKVEFLVSFYNNEISEKSEIFDDQFSVERPDGSNFTLKIRSTKLEDSAMYFCASRRQTTDTQYFGPGTRLTVL.

This clone was seen a few times. This sequence joins TRBV28 and TRBJ2-2, with D perhaps TRBD1 (5 bases). CDR1 is MDHEN and CDR2 is SYDVKM in the germline V gene. The CDR3 runs 14 residues. Deletions cut 9 bases from V and 5 bases from J, with 16 bases between. The CDR3 loop reads CARTDLTPTGELFF. The CDR3 DNA reads TGTGCCAGGACAGACCTCACCCCAACCGGGGAGCTGTTTTTT.

The chain joins TRBV27 to TRBJ2-7; D is perhaps TRBD2 (5 bases). Per the germline V gene, CDR1 is MNHEY and CDR2 is SMNVEV (reference sequence). The CDR3 spans 14 residues. Trimming stripped 5 bases from V and 4 bases from J, with 15 bases between. CDR3 sequence reads: CASSRRRWGYEQYF. In DNA, the CDR3 is TGTGCCAGCAGTAGGAGGCGGTGGGGTTACGAGCAGTACTTC.

This chain joins TRBV7-9 and TRBJ2-1; TRBD1 aligns across 7 bases. CDR3 size: 15 residues. The trim removed 2 bases at V and 8 bases at J, leaving 9 bases unmatched. The germline gives CDR1 SEHNR, CDR2 FQNEAQ (reference sequence). As DNA, the CDR3 is TGTGCCAGCAGCTTATTGGGACAGATCTCCCATGAGCAGTTCTTC. Protein product: CASSLLGQISHEQFF.

This sequence joins TRBV7-9 and TRBJ2-2; 8 nucleotides match TRBD2. The germline CDR1 and CDR2 sequences are SEHNR and FQNEAQ (reference sequence). Unmatched junction bases numbered 11, after V lost 5 bases and J lost 3 bases. This CDR3 is 17 amino acids long. CDR3 in amino acids: CASSPAGAGGDTGELFF. DNA for the CDR3: TGTGCCAGCAGCCCCGCGGGGGCGGGAGGCGACACCGGGGAGCTGTTTTTT.

This rearrangement joins TRBV9 to TRBJ1-5, with 7 bases that match TRBD1. V shed 7 bases, J shed 7 bases, and the junction held 11 bases outside the gene matches. The germline CDR1 and CDR2 sequences are SGDLS and YYNGEE. CDR3 length equals 14 residues. CDR3 region: CASSRSGGGQPQHF. The CDR3 bases are TGTGCCAGCTCGCGATCAGGGGGTGGGCAGCCCCAGCATTTT. Based on the CDR3 plus reference TRBV9 and TRBJ1-5, the full variable domain is DSGVTQTPKHLITATGQRVTLRCSPRSGDLSVYWYQQSLDQGLQFLIQYYNGEERAKGNILERFSAQQFPDLHSELNLSSLELGDSALYFCASSRSGGGQPQHFGDGTRLSIL.

The V call is TRBV9, the J call TRBJ2-1; D ambiguous. CDR3 size: 16 residues. Germline V gene sequence: CDR1 SGDLS, CDR2 YYNGEE. The V and J ends lost 0 bases and 6 bases respectively, with 16 bases between them. CDR3 nucleotide sequence: TGTGCCAGCAGCGTAGTAAGGAGAGGTGGGTCCAATGAGCAGTTCTTC. Translation: CASSVVRRGGSNEQFF.

V is TRBV2 and J is TRBJ2-1; weak D call: TRBD1 (5 bases). The CDR3 consists of 13 residues. Germline CDR1 SNHLY, CDR2 FYNNEI. V lost 6 bases and J lost 6, with 12 bases in between. The CDR3 coding sequence is TGTGCCAGCAGCACCGAGCAGGGCAATGAGCAGTTCTTC. The encoded protein is CASSTEQGNEQFF.

The V gene is TRBV6-1, the J gene TRBJ2-1; TRBD1 matches 7 bases. The V segment lost 4 bases and the J segment 5 bases; nucleotides outside the gene matches: 5. The CDR3 extends over 14 amino acids. The germline V gene encodes CDR1 MNHNS and CDR2 SASEGT. In nucleotides, the CDR3 is TGTGCCAGCAGTGTTGGGACAGTAAACAATGAGCAGTTCTTC. Protein product: CASSVGTVNNEQFF.

The rearrangement links TRBV2 to TRBJ2-1; 9 bases line up with TRBD2. The germline gives CDR1 SNHLY, CDR2 FYNNEI. This CDR3 is built from 15 residues. With 6 bases clipped from V and 4 bases from J, the junction kept 7 bases outside the gene matches. The CDR3 sequence: CASRNVAGAYNEQFF. DNA for the CDR3: TGTGCCAGCAGAAACGTAGCGGGAGCATACAATGAGCAGTTCTTC.

This clone was seen once. V usage is TRBV10-3 and J usage is TRBJ2-7; 9 bases are a match to TRBD1. The germline V gene has CDR1 ENHRY and CDR2 SYGVKD. With V trimmed by 8 bases and J by 5 bases, 10 bases remained unmatched. CDR3 length equals 14 residues. The CDR3: CAILSEQGADEQYF. The CDR3 DNA reads as TGTGCCATCCTCTCCGAACAGGGGGCCGACGAGCAGTACTTC.

J is TRBJ2-2 and V is TRBV25-1; TRBD1 might be the D (6 bases). Germline assignment: CDR1 MGHDK and CDR2 SYGVNS. The CDR3 runs 15 residues. Trimming took 4 bases from V and 2 from J, leaving 11 bases between them. CDR3 bases: TGTGCCAGCAGTGTCAGGGGTGGAAACACCGGGGAGCTGTTTTTT. Translated: CASSVRGGNTGELFF.

The table lists this clone with a few counts. The chain carries TRBV2 and TRBJ1-4; TRBD1 matches at 9 bases. Per germline, CDR1 SNHLY and CDR2 FYNNEI. Trimming removed 6 bases from V and 6 bases from J; junction bases left unmatched: 5. The CDR3 loop spans 14 amino acids. The CDR3 sequence is CASSQWTGDEKLFF. CDR3 DNA sequence: TGTGCCAGCAGCCAATGGACAGGGGATGAAAAACTGTTTTTT. The complete variable domain, with remaining parts taken from reference TRBV2 and TRBJ1-4, reads EPEVTQTPSHQVTQMGQEVILRCVPISNHLYFYWYRQILGQKVEFLVSFYNNEISEKSEIFDDQFSVERPDGSNFTLKIRSTKLEDSAMYFCASSQWTGDEKLFFGSGTQLSVL.

This rearrangement joins TRBV7-3 to TRBJ1-1; TRBD1 aligns across 7 bases. This CDR3 contains 16 residues. V lost 4 bases, J lost 0 bases, and 8 bases stayed unmatched. CDR1 is SGHTA and CDR2 is FQGTGA in the germline V gene. The CDR3: CASSYRQGNMNTEAFF. CDR3 nucleotide sequence: TGTGCCAGCAGCTACAGACAGGGAAACATGAACACTGAAGCTTTCTTT.

The table lists this clone with a count of one. The V gene is TRBV5-1, the J gene TRBJ1-4; D is perhaps TRBD1 (6 bases). Trimming left V 0 bases short and J 8 bases short, with 26 bases between. There are 19 residues in the CDR3. Germline V CDR1 and CDR2: SGHRS, YFSETQ. CDR3 coding DNA: TGCGCCAGCAGCTTGGCCGTAGGGGCAGGGGTGGTGGAGCGCGAAAAACTGTTTTTT. This translates into CASSLAVGAGVVEREKLFF.

This clone was picked up a small number of times. This rearrangement joins TRBV19 to TRBJ1-2; the D gene is possibly TRBD1 (5 bases). Looked up from germline, CDR1 is LNHDA and CDR2 is SQIVND (reference sequence). Trimming stripped 2 bases from V and 3 bases from J, with 16 bases between. The CDR3 has 16 amino acids. The CDR3 region has the DNA TGTGCCAGTAGTATACTCGACGGAACAGGCTACTATGGCTACACCTTC. Residues: CASSILDGTGYYGYTF.

A single count supports this clone. This chain uses TRBV28 with TRBJ1-1, with TRBD1 identical over 7 bases. This CDR3 comprises 14 residues. Losses at the gene ends were 4 bases for V and 5 bases for J; bases not matched to a gene: 7. The germline gives CDR1 MDHEN, CDR2 SYDVKM. The CDR3 here is CASSSEGARTEAFF. The CDR3 DNA reads as TGTGCCAGCAGTTCCGAGGGGGCGAGAACTGAAGCTTTCTTT.

The chain employs TRBV28 and TRBJ1-3, with D uncertain. The germline V and J ends were trimmed by 5 bases and 0 bases, with 17 bases remaining between them. This CDR3 has 17 amino acids. CDR1 MDHEN and CDR2 SYDVKM come from the germline V gene. The CDR3 nucleotides read TGTGCCAGCAGTCCACCATCTTACAGAAGCTCTGGAAACACCATATATTTT. Its protein product is CASSPPSYRSSGNTIYF.